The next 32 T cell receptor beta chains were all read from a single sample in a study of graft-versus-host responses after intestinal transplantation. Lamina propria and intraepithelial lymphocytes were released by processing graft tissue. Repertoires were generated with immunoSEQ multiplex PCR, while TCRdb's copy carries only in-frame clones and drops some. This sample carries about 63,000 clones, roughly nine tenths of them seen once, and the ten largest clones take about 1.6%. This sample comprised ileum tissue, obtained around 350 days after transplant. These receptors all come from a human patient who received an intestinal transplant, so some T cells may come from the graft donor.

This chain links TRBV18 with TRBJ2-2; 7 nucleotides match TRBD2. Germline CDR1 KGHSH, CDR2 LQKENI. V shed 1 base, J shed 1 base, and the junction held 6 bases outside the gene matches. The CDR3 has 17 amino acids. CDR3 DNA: TGTGCCAGCTCACCACGGAGACTAGCAGGGAACACCGGGGAGCTGTTTTTT. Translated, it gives CASSPRRLAGNTGELFF.

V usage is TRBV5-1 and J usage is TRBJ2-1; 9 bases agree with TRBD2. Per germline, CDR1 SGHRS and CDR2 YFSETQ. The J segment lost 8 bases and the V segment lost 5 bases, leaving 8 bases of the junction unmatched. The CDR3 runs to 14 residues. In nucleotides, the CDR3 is TGCGCCAGCAGGGGCTTCGCGGGGGGGCATGAGCAGTTCTTC. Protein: CASRGFAGGHEQFF.

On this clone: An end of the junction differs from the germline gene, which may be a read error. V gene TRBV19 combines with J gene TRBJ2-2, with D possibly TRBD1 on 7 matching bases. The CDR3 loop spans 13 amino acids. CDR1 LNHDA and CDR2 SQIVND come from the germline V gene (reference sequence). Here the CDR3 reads CAGQFANTGELFF. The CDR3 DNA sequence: TGCGCGGGACAGTTCGCGAACACCGGGGAGCTGTTTTTT.

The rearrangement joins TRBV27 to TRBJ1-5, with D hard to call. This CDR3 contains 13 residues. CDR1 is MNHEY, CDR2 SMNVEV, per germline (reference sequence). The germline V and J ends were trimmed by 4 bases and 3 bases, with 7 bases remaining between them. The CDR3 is CASSWGYNQPQHF. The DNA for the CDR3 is TGTGCCAGCAGTTGGGGATACAATCAGCCCCAGCATTTT.

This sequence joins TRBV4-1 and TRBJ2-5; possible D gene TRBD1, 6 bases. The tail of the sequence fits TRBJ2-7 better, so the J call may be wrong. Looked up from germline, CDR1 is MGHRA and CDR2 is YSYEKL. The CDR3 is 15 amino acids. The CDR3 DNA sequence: TGCGCCAGCAGCCAAGATGGAGCAGGGGCGGACGAGCAGTACTTC. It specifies CASSQDGAGADEQYF.

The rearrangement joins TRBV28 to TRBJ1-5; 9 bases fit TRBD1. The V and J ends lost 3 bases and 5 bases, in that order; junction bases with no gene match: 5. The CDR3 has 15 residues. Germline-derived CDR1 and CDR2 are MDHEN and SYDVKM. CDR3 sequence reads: CASSFRDREDQPQHF. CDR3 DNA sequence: TGTGCCAGCAGTTTCCGGGACAGGGAGGATCAGCCCCAGCATTTT.

For the CDR3, the DNA is TGTGCCAGCAGTGATGGGTTCTCTGGGGCCAACGTCCTGACTTTC. Translated, it gives CASSDGFSGANVLTF. The rearrangement links TRBV6-1 to TRBJ2-6, with D unclear. CDR3 length: 15 amino acids. V lost 3 bases, J lost 0 bases, and 6 bases lay in between. CDR1 is MNHNS, CDR2 SASEGT, per germline.

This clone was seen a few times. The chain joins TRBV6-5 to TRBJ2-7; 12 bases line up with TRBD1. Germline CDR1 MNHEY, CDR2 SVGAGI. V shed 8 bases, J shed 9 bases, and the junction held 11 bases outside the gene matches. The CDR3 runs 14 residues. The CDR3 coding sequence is TGTGCCAGCTCGTATAGGGACAGGGGGCGCGGGCAGTACTTC. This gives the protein CASSYRDRGRGQYF.

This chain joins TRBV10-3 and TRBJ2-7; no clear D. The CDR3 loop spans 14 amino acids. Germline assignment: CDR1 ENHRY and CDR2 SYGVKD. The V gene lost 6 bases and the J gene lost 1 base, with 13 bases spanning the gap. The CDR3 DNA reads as TGTGCCATCAGCCCTGACACTCCGTCCTACGAGCAGTACTTC. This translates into CAISPDTPSYEQYF.

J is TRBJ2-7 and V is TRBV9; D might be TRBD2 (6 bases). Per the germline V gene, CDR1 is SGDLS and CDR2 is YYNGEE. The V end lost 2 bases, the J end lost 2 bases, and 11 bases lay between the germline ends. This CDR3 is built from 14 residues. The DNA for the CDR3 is TGTGCCAGCAGCGTGCGGGACTTAACCTACGAGCAGTACTTC. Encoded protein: CASSVRDLTYEQYF.

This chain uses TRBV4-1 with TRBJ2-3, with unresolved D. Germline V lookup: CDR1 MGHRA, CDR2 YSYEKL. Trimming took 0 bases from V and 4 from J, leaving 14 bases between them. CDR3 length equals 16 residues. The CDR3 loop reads CASSQEWQTAPDTQYF. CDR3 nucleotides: TGCGCCAGCAGCCAAGAATGGCAGACCGCGCCAGATACGCAGTATTTT.

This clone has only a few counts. CDR3 loop: CASSAGSGEKLFF. CDR3 nucleotides: TGTGCCAGCAGTGCAGGGTCAGGTGAAAAACTGTTTTTT. The chain uses TRBV6-7 and TRBJ1-4; a possible D gene is TRBD1 (5 bases). TRBV6-7 is identified as an open reading frame with a role that is uncertain. The CDR3 runs to 13 residues. V was pared by 5 bases and J by 7 bases, with 11 bases between.

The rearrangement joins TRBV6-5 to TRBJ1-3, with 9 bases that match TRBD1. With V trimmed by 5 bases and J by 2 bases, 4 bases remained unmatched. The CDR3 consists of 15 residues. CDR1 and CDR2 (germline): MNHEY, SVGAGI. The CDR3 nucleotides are TGTGCCAGCAGTCATACAGGGGGCACTGGAAACACCATATATTTT. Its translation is CASSHTGGTGNTIYF.

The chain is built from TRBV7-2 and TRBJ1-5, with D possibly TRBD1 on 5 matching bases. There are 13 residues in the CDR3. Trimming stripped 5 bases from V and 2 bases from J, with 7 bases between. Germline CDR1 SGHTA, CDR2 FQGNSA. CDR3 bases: TGTGCCAGCAGCAGGGGACGCAATCAGCCCCAGCATTTT. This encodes CASSRGRNQPQHF.

The CDR3 nucleotides read TGTGCCAGCAGCGTAGAAACAGGGGAAGAGACCCAGTACTTC. It translates to CASSVETGEETQYF. The rearrangement joins TRBV9 to TRBJ2-5, with 7 bases matching TRBD1. The J segment lost 3 bases and the V segment lost 0 bases, leaving 2 bases of the junction unmatched. In germline, CDR1 is SGDLS, CDR2 YYNGEE. This CDR3 spans 14 amino acids.

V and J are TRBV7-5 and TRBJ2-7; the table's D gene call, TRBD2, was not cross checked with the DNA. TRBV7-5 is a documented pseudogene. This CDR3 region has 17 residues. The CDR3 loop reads CVRSPPILRPSYYEQYF. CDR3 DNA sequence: TGTGTCAGAAGCCCCCCCATTTTGAGGCCGTCATACTACGAGCAGTACTTC.

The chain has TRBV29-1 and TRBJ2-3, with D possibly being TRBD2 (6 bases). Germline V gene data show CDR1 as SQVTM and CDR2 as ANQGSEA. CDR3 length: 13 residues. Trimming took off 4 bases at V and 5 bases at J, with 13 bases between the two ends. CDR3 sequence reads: CSVAGGIKDTQYF. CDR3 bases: TGCAGCGTTGCCGGGGGAATAAAAGATACGCAGTATTTT.

The DNA of the CDR3 is TGTGCCAGCAGTTTGGACAGGGGGGAGACCCAGTACTTC. Its translation is CASSLDRGETQYF. The V call is TRBV28, the J call TRBJ2-5; 10 nucleotides agree with TRBD1. The CDR3 runs to 13 residues. CDR1 and CDR2 (germline): MDHEN, SYDVKM. Trimming at V came to 3 bases and at J to 5 bases, leaving 0 bases not matched to a gene.

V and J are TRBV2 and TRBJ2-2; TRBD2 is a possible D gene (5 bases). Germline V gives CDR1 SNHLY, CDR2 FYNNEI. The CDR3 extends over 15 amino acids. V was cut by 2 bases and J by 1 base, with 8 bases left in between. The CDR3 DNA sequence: TGTGCCAGCAGTGAAAGACGGGGGAACACCGGGGAGCTGTTTTTT. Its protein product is CASSERRGNTGELFF.

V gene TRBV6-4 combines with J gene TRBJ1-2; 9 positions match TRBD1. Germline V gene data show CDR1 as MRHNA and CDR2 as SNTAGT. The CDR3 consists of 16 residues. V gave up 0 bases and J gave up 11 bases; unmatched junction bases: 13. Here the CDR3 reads CASSDSGGQGFCSYTF. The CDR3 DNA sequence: TGTGCCAGCAGTGACTCGGGGGGACAGGGTTTTTGTTCTTACACCTTC.

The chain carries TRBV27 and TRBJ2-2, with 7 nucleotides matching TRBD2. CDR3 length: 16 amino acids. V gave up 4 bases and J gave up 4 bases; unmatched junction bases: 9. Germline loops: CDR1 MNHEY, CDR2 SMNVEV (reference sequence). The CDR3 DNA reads TGTGCCAGCAGTTCCCCGGCGGGAGTCTTCACCGGGGAGCTGTTTTTT. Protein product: CASSSPAGVFTGELFF.

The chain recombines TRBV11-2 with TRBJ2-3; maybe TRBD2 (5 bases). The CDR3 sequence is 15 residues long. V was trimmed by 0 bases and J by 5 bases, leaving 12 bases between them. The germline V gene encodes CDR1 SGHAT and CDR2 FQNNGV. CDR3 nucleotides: TGTGCCAGCAGCTTAGAGGTGGGAGTGGGAGATACGCAGTATTTT. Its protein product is CASSLEVGVGDTQYF. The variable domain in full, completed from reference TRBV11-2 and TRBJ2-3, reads EAGVAQSPRYKIIEKRQSVAFWCNPISGHATLYWYQQILGQGPKLLIQFQNNGVVDDSQLPKDRFSAERLKGVDSTLKIQPAKLEDSAVYLCASSLEVGVGDTQYFGPGTRLTVL.

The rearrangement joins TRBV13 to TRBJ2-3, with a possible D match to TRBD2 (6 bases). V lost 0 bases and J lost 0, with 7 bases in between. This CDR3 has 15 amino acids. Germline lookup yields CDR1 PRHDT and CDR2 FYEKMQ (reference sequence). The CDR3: CASSLGGLSTDTQYF. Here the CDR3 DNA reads TGTGCCAGCAGCTTAGGGGGACTTAGCACAGATACGCAGTATTTT.

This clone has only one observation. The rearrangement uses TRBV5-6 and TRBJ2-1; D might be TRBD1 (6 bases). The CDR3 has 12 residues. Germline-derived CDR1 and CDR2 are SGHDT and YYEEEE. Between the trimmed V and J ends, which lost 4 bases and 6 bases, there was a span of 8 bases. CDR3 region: CASSPTGNEQFF. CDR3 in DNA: TGTGCCAGCAGCCCGACAGGCAATGAGCAGTTCTTC.

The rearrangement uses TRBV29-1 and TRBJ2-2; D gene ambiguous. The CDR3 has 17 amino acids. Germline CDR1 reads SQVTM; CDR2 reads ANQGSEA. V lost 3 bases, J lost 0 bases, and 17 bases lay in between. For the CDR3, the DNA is TGCAGCGTTGAGGACCCAAGGGAAGCCTCGAACACCGGGGAGCTGTTTTTT. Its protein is CSVEDPREASNTGELFF.

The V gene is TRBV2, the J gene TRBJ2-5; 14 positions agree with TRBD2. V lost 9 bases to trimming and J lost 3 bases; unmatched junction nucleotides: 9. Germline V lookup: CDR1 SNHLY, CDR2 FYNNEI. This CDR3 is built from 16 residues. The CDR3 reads CASSILTSGGEETQYF. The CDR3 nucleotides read TGTGCCAGTAGTATCCTGACTAGCGGGGGGGAAGAGACCCAGTACTTC.

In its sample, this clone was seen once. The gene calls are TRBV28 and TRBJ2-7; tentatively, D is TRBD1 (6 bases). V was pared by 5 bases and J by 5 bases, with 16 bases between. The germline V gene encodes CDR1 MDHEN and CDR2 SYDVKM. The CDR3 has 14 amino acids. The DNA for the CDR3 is TGTGCCAGCAGTCTCATCCAGGGGACCCACGAGCAGTACTTC. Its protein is CASSLIQGTHEQYF.

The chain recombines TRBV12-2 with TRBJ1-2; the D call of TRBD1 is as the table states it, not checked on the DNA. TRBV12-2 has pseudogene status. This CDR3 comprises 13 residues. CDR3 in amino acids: CASRATGYYGYTF. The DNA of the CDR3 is TGTGCAAGTCGCGCAACAGGATACTATGGCTACACCTTC.

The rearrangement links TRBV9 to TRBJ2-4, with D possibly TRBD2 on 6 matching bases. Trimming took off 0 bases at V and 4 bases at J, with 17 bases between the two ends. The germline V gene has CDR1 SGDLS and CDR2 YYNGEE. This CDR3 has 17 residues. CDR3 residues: CASSVDLGGGIKNIQYF. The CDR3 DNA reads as TGTGCCAGCAGCGTAGATCTGGGGGGTGGAATAAAAAACATTCAGTACTTC.

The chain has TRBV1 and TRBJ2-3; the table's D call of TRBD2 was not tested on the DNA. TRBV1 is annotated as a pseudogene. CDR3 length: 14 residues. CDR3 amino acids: CTSSRSGGRSTQYF. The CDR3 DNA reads TGCACCAGCAGCCGTAGTGGCGGGAGGTCTACGCAGTATTTT.

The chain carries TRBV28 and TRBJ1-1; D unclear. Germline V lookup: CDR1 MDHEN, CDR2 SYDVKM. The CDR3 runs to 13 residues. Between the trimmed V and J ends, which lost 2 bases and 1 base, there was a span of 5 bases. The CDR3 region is CASSLGRNTEAFF. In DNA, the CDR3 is TGTGCCAGCAGTTTAGGGCGGAACACTGAAGCTTTCTTT.

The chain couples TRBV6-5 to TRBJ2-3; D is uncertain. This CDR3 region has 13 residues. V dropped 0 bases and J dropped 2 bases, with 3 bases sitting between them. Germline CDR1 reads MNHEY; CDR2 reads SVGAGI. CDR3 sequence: CASSYSITDTQYF. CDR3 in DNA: TGTGCCAGCAGTTACTCGATCACAGATACGCAGTATTTT.